The next 29 T cell receptor beta chains were all read from a single sample in a study of blood T cells in healthy people across ages. Then a second PCR, running about 6 to 11 cycles, was carried out with a sample-barcoded 5' primer and a J-beta primer mix. Each CDR3 protein gets one entry after TCRdb re-called the 5' RACE reads with MiXCR. This table holds approximately 800,000 distinct CDR3 sequences, approximately 55% found once. Material for sequencing was blood. The origin of the receptors is an elderly man in good health.

This clonotype was found a few times. This chain uses TRBV12-3 or TRBV12-4 with TRBJ2-5; 9 nucleotides align to TRBD1. This CDR3 is 13 amino acids long. Germline trimming cut 7 bases from V and 5 bases from J; bases unmatched to any gene: 5. This CDR3 reads CASKQGAGETQYF. CDR3 DNA sequence: TGTGCCAGCAAACAGGGGGCAGGGGAGACCCAGTACTTC.

This clonotype was detected only a few times. This chain links TRBV24-1 with TRBJ2-7; 9 nucleotides align to TRBD1. The V and J ends lost 5 bases and 3 bases, in that order; junction bases with no gene match: 7. The CDR3 is made up of 15 amino acids. From germline, CDR1 is KGHDR and CDR2 SFDVKD. The DNA of the CDR3 is TGTGCCACCAGTGCCCAGGGACAGGGAAACTACGAGCAGTACTTC. Translated: CATSAQGQGNYEQYF.

J is TRBJ2-7 and V is TRBV20-1; TRBD2 agrees at 10 bases. The J call is in doubt because the DNA end fits TRBJ2-4 better. This CDR3 spans 16 amino acids. Germline values: CDR1 DFQATT, CDR2 SNEGSKA (reference sequence). DNA for the CDR3: TGCAGTGCTCCTCGACGGACTAGCGGTCCCATAGGCATTCAGTACTTC. Residues: CSAPRRTSGPIGIQYF.

The rearrangement links TRBV20-1 to TRBJ2-7; the D gene is possibly TRBD2 (5 bases). This CDR3 has 13 amino acids. The germline CDR1 and CDR2 sequences are DFQATT and SNEGSKA (reference sequence). The V end lost 6 bases, the J end lost 7 bases, and 19 bases lay between the germline ends. The CDR3 spells CSAGEADQGEQYF. The CDR3 nucleotides read TGCAGTGCCGGCGAAGCGGACCAAGGAGAGCAGTACTTC.

The V and J genes are TRBV13 and TRBJ2-4, with 16 bases that match TRBD2. With V trimmed by 4 bases and J by 3 bases, 12 bases remained unmatched. Germline V gene lookup returns CDR1 PRHDT and CDR2 FYEKMQ (reference sequence). The CDR3 is 20 residues long. The CDR3 DNA sequence: TGTGCCAGCAGCTCCGGGGGACTAGCGGGAGGGCGGTGGGACAAAAACATTCAGTACTTC. Amino acid sequence: CASSSGGLAGGRWDKNIQYF.

The chain combines TRBV6-2 or TRBV6-3 with TRBJ2-7; D is undetermined. CDR1 and CDR2 (germline): MNHEY, SVGEGT. The CDR3 is made up of 15 amino acids. The V end was cut by 0 bases, the J end by 1 base, with 10 bases between. This CDR3 reads CASSYSVLPSYEQYF. In DNA, the CDR3 is TGTGCCAGCAGTTACTCGGTCCTGCCATCCTACGAGCAGTACTTC.

This chain connects TRBV13 to TRBJ1-1; D ambiguous. CDR3 length: 14 residues. V shed 0 bases and J shed 1 base, with 6 bases lying between them. Germline V gene data show CDR1 as PRHDT and CDR2 as FYEKMQ (reference sequence). In DNA form, the CDR3 reads TGTGCCAGCAGCTTAGGCTATAGGAACACTGAAGCTTTCTTT. It translates to CASSLGYRNTEAFF. Variable domain in full (rest from reference TRBV13 and TRBJ1-1): AAGVIQSPRHLIKEKRETATLKCYPIPRHDTVYWYQQGPGQDPQFLISFYEKMQSDKGSIPDRFSAQQFSDYHSELNMSSLELGDSALYFCASSLGYRNTEAFFGQGTRLTVV.

The J gene is TRBJ2-1, the V gene TRBV9; D not certain. V was shortened by 0 bases and J by 3 bases, with 10 bases between the two germline ends. CDR1 is SGDLS and CDR2 is YYNGEE in the germline V gene. The CDR3 loop spans 15 amino acids. The CDR3 DNA reads as TGTGCCAGCAGCGTAGATACCCGGATCTACAATGAGCAGTTCTTC. Translated, it gives CASSVDTRIYNEQFF.

Only a few counts were recorded for this clonotype. This sequence joins TRBV20-1 and TRBJ2-7; possible D gene TRBD1, 6 bases. The V end lost 3 bases, the J end lost 5 bases, and 11 bases lay between the germline ends. Germline CDR1 DFQATT, CDR2 SNEGSKA (reference sequence). This CDR3 contains 12 residues. The CDR3 coding sequence is TGCAGTGCTAGCCCTGACAGGAACGAGCAGTACTTC. It encodes CSASPDRNEQYF.

The V call is TRBV7-8, the J call TRBJ1-1; D is unresolved. This CDR3 is 12 amino acids long. CDR1 is SGHVS, CDR2 FQNEAQ, per germline. V lost 3 bases to trimming and J lost 5 bases, with 7 bases between them. The CDR3 DNA follows: TGTGCCAGCAGCTTCGGGAGAACTGAAGCTTTCTTT. It yields the protein CASSFGRTEAFF.

The J gene is TRBJ1-2, the V gene TRBV2; tentative D call: TRBD1 (5 bases). This CDR3 contains 13 residues. Trimming removed 6 bases at V and 7 bases at J, with 15 bases between. Per the germline V gene, CDR1 is SNHLY and CDR2 is FYNNEI. The CDR3 region has the DNA TGTGCCAGCAGACAAACAGGCTTGGGTGGCTACACCTTC. It yields the protein CASRQTGLGGYTF.

This clonotype was counted only a few times. CDR3 region: CASSQADGTFYGYTF. The CDR3 DNA is TGTGCCAGCAGCCAAGCTGACGGAACCTTCTATGGCTACACCTTC. The chain carries TRBV3-1 and TRBJ1-2; D not certain. Trimming cost V 1 base and J 4 bases, with 13 bases left between them. The V gene's germline CDR1 is LGHDT and CDR2 YNNKEL (reference sequence). The CDR3 loop spans 15 amino acids.

V is TRBV6-6 and J is TRBJ2-1, with 14 bases identical to TRBD2. Germline V gives CDR1 MNHNY, CDR2 SVGAGI (reference sequence). This CDR3 is built from 14 residues. The V segment lost 6 bases and the J segment 15 bases; nucleotides outside the gene matches: 10. CDR3 nucleotide sequence: TGTGCCAGCAGCTCGGGACTAGCGGGAGCCTTAGGGTTCTTC. Protein product: CASSSGLAGALGFF.

The table lists this clonotype with many counts. This chain joins TRBV5-1 and TRBJ1-2, with unresolved D. Germline CDR1 reads SGHRS; CDR2 reads YFSETQ. The V and J ends lost 3 bases and 4 bases respectively, with 7 bases between them. The CDR3 loop spans 12 amino acids. Written as DNA, the CDR3 is TGCGCCAGCAGCTCGGACTTCTATGGCTACACCTTC. Translating it yields CASSSDFYGYTF.

V usage is TRBV14 and J usage is TRBJ2-1; D is perhaps TRBD2 (5 bases). V shed 0 bases and J shed 11 bases, with 8 bases lying between them. This CDR3 has 12 residues. The germline V gene has CDR1 SGHDN and CDR2 FVKESK. The CDR3 sequence is CASSQDWRKQFF. The DNA of the CDR3 is TGTGCCAGCAGCCAAGACTGGAGGAAGCAGTTCTTC.

The chain is built from TRBV10-3 and TRBJ1-2; D unresolved. The CDR3 spans 12 residues. The V end lost 2 bases, the J end lost 8 bases, and 9 bases lay between the germline ends. CDR1 is ENHRY, CDR2 SYGVKD, per germline. CDR3 amino acids: CAISEAPTGYTF. In DNA, the CDR3 is TGTGCCATCAGTGAGGCTCCGACCGGCTACACCTTC.

This chain uses TRBV27 with TRBJ2-5; the D is unclear. The CDR3 contains 13 residues. Germline V gives CDR1 MNHEY, CDR2 SMNVEV (reference sequence). Trimming took off 3 bases at V and 1 base at J, with 6 bases between the two ends. Here the CDR3 reads CASSFEPQETQYF. The CDR3 bases are TGTGCCAGCAGTTTCGAGCCCCAAGAGACCCAGTACTTC.

As for this clonotype: A read error may produce the germline difference seen at one junction end. The rearrangement joins TRBV12-3 or TRBV12-4 to TRBJ2-7; TRBD1 matches at 8 bases. The CDR3 sequence is 14 residues long. CDR3 sequence reads: CASSQGQDAYEQYF. The CDR3 nucleotides are TGTGCCAGCAGTCAGGGACAGGACGCCTACGAGCAGTATTTC.

This clonotype appeared a single time. V usage is TRBV5-6 and J usage is TRBJ2-5; no firm D call. CDR1 and CDR2 (germline): SGHDT, YYEEEE. The ends were cut back, 0 bases at V and 11 bases at J, with 11 bases in the middle. This CDR3 has 12 amino acids. For the CDR3, the DNA is TGTGCCAGCAGCTTGGGATGGAATGAGCAGTACTTC. It encodes CASSLGWNEQYF.

This clonotype has more than one count but fewer than ten. The V gene is TRBV29-1, the J gene TRBJ2-7; weak D call: TRBD1 (6 bases). The CDR3 is made up of 13 amino acids. Germline values: CDR1 SQVTM, CDR2 ANQGSEA. The V end was cut by 7 bases, the J end by 7 bases, with 20 bases between. The CDR3 spells CSARDTPLGEQYF. CDR3 bases: TGCAGCGCGAGGGACACACCCCTGGGGGAGCAGTACTTC.

V gene TRBV11-1 combines with J gene TRBJ2-5; D is uncertain. Germline V gene lookup returns CDR1 SGHAT and CDR2 FQDESV (reference sequence). This CDR3 has 16 amino acids. Trimming pared 2 bases from V and 7 bases from J, leaving 20 bases between. CDR3: CASSLMAGSQVGTQYF. As DNA, the CDR3 is TGTGCCAGCAGCTTAATGGCAGGCTCACAAGTCGGGACCCAGTACTTC.

This chain joins TRBV27 and TRBJ2-7; 7 bases are a match to TRBD2. CDR1 and CDR2 from the germline V gene are MNHEY and SMNVEV (reference sequence). The CDR3 has 13 amino acids. The trim removed 5 bases at V and 3 bases at J, leaving 4 bases unmatched. The CDR3 DNA sequence: TGTGCCAGCAGTGCGACGGGGGGCTACGAGCAGTACTTC. Its translation: CASSATGGYEQYF.

The chain is built from TRBV11-2 and TRBJ2-7; 13 positions agree with TRBD2. This CDR3 is 19 amino acids long. The V and J ends lost 5 bases and 2 bases, in that order; junction bases with no gene match: 15. Looked up from germline, CDR1 is SGHAT and CDR2 is FQNNGV. The CDR3 DNA follows: TGTGCCAGCAGCCCCTCGTGGGGCCTAGGACTAGCGGGGGCCTACGAGCAGTACTTC. Translating it yields CASSPSWGLGLAGAYEQYF.

The rearrangement uses TRBV6-5 and TRBJ2-3, with 10 nucleotides matching TRBD2. The germline CDR1 and CDR2 sequences are MNHEY and SVGAGI. The length of the CDR3 is 15 residues. V gave up 4 bases and J gave up 14 bases; unmatched junction bases: 15. CDR3 in amino acids: CASSSHGTSARYAYF. The CDR3 coding sequence is TGTGCCAGCAGTTCCCATGGGACTAGCGCCAGATACGCGTATTTT.

V usage is TRBV11-2 and J usage is TRBJ1-4, with D perhaps matching TRBD1 (6 bases). The CDR3 runs to 15 residues. Trimming took 5 bases from V and 4 from J, leaving 14 bases between them. CDR1 and CDR2 (germline): SGHAT, FQNNGV. The CDR3 DNA reads as TGTGCCAGCAGCCCCCGGGGGGGCGGTAATGAAAAACTGTTTTTT. Its protein product is CASSPRGGGNEKLFF.

V and J are TRBV20-1 and TRBJ2-3, with TRBD2 identical over 7 bases. Trimming removed 7 bases from V and 2 bases from J; junction bases left unmatched: 12. The CDR3 contains 15 residues. Germline V CDR1 and CDR2: DFQATT, SNEGSKA (reference sequence). The CDR3 reads CSVGGDGLVTDTQYF. For the CDR3, the DNA is TGCAGTGTTGGTGGAGACGGACTAGTCACAGATACGCAGTATTTT.

There are many counts of this clonotype. The CDR3 DNA reads as TGTGCCAGCAGTTCCTTGGACAGGCCTCAAGAGACCCAGTACTTC. This translates into CASSSLDRPQETQYF. The chain uses TRBV6-2 or TRBV6-3 and TRBJ2-5; 7 positions agree with TRBD1. J was trimmed by 2 bases and V by 4 bases; bases with no gene match: 7. CDR3 length: 15 amino acids. The germline V gene encodes CDR1 MNHEY and CDR2 SVGEGT.

The gene calls are TRBV15 and TRBJ2-5; 11 bases fit TRBD2. This CDR3 comprises 19 residues. Per germline, CDR1 LNHNV and CDR2 YYDKDF (reference sequence). The V gene end was trimmed by 0 bases and the J gene end by 4 bases; junction bases not matched to a gene: 13. The CDR3 region is CATSRDIGSGRARIETQYF. In nucleotides, the CDR3 is TGTGCCACCAGCAGAGATATCGGTAGCGGGAGGGCCAGGATAGAGACCCAGTACTTC.

The chain carries TRBV7-6 and TRBJ2-7; D gene uncertain. V lost 4 bases to trimming and J lost 3 bases, with 10 bases between them. CDR1 SGHVS and CDR2 FNYEAQ come from the germline V gene. The CDR3 consists of 13 residues. CDR3 coding DNA: TGTGCCAGCAGCTGTGATGACCGCTACGAGCAGTACTTC. It yields the protein CASSCDDRYEQYF.